These 23 T cell receptor beta chains came from one sample sequenced in a study of blood T cells in healthy people across ages. Primers used in a second PCR of about 7 to 12 cycles were a sample-barcoded 5' primer and a J-beta primer mix. Each CDR3 protein is one row after TCRdb ran MiXCR on the 5' RACE reads. Here the sample spans around 990,000 distinct CDR3 sequences, roughly a quarter being singletons. This sample also belongs to another study, concerning T cells of mothers and their children.

Sequencing was done on a sample of blood. The receptors shown here come from a girl aged 2 to 9 in good health.

This clonotype has just a few counts. The rearrangement uses TRBV6-6 and TRBJ2-2; D possibly matches TRBD1 or TRBD2 (6 bases each). Trimming removed 8 bases from V and 7 bases from J, with 17 bases in between. Germline lookup yields CDR1 MNHNY and CDR2 SVGAGI (reference sequence). There are 14 residues in the CDR3. CDR3 DNA sequence: TGTGCCAGCCATTGGGGGGCAATCGGCGGGGAGCTGTTTTTT. Translation gives CASHWGAIGGELFF.

The DNA for the CDR3 is TGTGCCAGCAGTTTTAGGGGTGGGGCTTTCTTT. Protein: CASSFRGGAFF. V usage is TRBV12-3 or TRBV12-4 and J usage is TRBJ1-1, with D possibly matching TRBD1 (5 bases). The CDR3 is 11 amino acids. Trimming pared 3 bases from V and 11 bases from J, leaving 10 bases between.

A few counts support this clonotype. The chain employs TRBV25-1 and TRBJ1-1; 7 bases align to TRBD1. CDR1 is MGHDK, CDR2 SYGVNS, per germline. V lost 4 bases, J lost 1 base, and 6 bases stayed unmatched. The CDR3 contains 15 residues. The CDR3 DNA reads as TGTGCCAGCAGTGGAACAGGGGCTGAGAACACTGAAGCTTTCTTT. Its protein is CASSGTGAENTEAFF.

This clonotype was found a few times. The J gene is TRBJ2-4, the V gene TRBV20-1; 8 nucleotides agree with TRBD1. CDR3 length: 17 residues. The germline CDR1 and CDR2 sequences are DFQATT and SNEGSKA (reference sequence). With V trimmed by 1 base and J by 1 base, 9 bases remained unmatched. CDR3 sequence reads: CSARVFFRQGAKNIQYF. CDR3 DNA: TGCAGTGCTAGAGTATTTTTTCGACAGGGGGCCAAAAACATTCAGTACTTC.

The sample holds a few counts of this clonotype. This chain's CDR3 is CASSYGGVTQPQHF. DNA for the CDR3: TGTGCCAGCAGTTACGGCGGTGTAACGCAGCCCCAGCATTTT. The gene calls are TRBV6-2 or TRBV6-3 and TRBJ1-5; D gene unclear. Germline V gives CDR1 MNHEY, CDR2 SVGEGT. The germline V and J ends were trimmed by 2 bases and 7 bases, with 12 bases remaining between them. The CDR3 is 14 residues long.

This clonotype has just a few counts. V gene TRBV15 combines with J gene TRBJ1-2, with 9 bases identical to TRBD1. Germline V gene sequence: CDR1 LNHNV, CDR2 YYDKDF (reference sequence). V shed 0 bases, J shed 10 bases, and the junction held 6 bases outside the gene matches. The CDR3 has 14 amino acids. The CDR3 region is CATSRERDRADYTF. CDR3 nucleotides: TGTGCCACCAGCAGAGAGCGGGACAGGGCTGACTACACCTTC.

The chain employs TRBV20-1 and TRBJ1-2; 7 bases match TRBD1. V dropped 5 bases and J dropped 3; count of bases not matched to a gene: 6. The CDR3 has 13 residues. Per germline, CDR1 DFQATT and CDR2 SNEGSKA (reference sequence). Written as DNA, the CDR3 is TGCAGTGCTCCAGAAGACAGGGACTATGGCTACACCTTC. Encoded protein: CSAPEDRDYGYTF.

This clonotype was observed a handful of times. The chain combines TRBV5-1 with TRBJ2-7, with 9 bases that match TRBD1. V lost 2 bases and J lost 4; bases outside the gene matches: 7. CDR3 length: 15 residues. Germline CDR1 SGHRS, CDR2 YFSETQ. In DNA form, the CDR3 reads TGCGCCAGCAGCTTAACAGGGGGCGGTCGATACGAGCAGTACTTC. Translated, it gives CASSLTGGGRYEQYF. Using reference TRBV5-1 and TRBJ2-7 for the parts outside the CDR3, the full variable domain is KAGVTQTPRYLIKTRGQQVTLSCSPISGHRSVSWYQQTPGQGLQFLFEYFSETQRNKGNFPGRFSGRQFSNSRSEMNVSTLELGDSALYLCASSLTGGGRYEQYFGPGTRLTVT.

This chain joins TRBV5-5 and TRBJ1-1; D unclear. Germline V lookup: CDR1 SGHKS, CDR2 YYEKEE (reference sequence). The CDR3 runs to 14 residues. V was cut by 6 bases and J by 0 bases, with 12 bases left in between. The CDR3 DNA is TGTGCCAGCACCGTGGACGATTTGAACACTGAAGCTTTCTTT. Translating it yields CASTVDDLNTEAFF.

This sequence joins TRBV29-1 and TRBJ2-7, with TRBD2 as a possible D gene (5 bases). Germline V lookup: CDR1 SQVTM, CDR2 ANQGSEA. The CDR3 has 12 amino acids. Trimming took 2 bases from V and 5 from J, leaving 10 bases between them. DNA for the CDR3: TGCAGCGTTGAAACCGACGGGGACGAGCAGTACTTC. Amino acid sequence: CSVETDGDEQYF.

This clonotype has a handful of counts. This chain joins TRBV7-2 and TRBJ1-4; 7 positions match TRBD1. The J segment lost 8 bases and the V segment lost 5 bases, leaving 11 bases of the junction unmatched. The V gene's germline CDR1 is SGHTA and CDR2 FQGNSA. CDR3 length: 15 amino acids. The CDR3 DNA reads TGTGCCAGCAGCCCATTGACAGGGATGGGGGAAAAACTGTTTTTT. Translation gives CASSPLTGMGEKLFF.

This chain connects TRBV2 to TRBJ1-4; D gene uncertain. Looked up from germline, CDR1 is SNHLY and CDR2 is FYNNEI. Trimming removed 6 bases from V and 5 bases from J, with 10 bases in between. The CDR3 has 13 amino acids. CDR3 sequence: CASRGILNEKLFF. CDR3 coding DNA: TGTGCCAGCAGGGGGATTCTGAATGAAAAACTGTTTTTT.

DNA of the CDR3: TGTGCCAGCAGCGTCTGGCAGGGAAGGGGCTACACCTTC. Residues: CASSVWQGRGYTF. The V and J genes are TRBV9 and TRBJ1-2; D perhaps matches TRBD1 (5 bases). The germline gives CDR1 SGDLS, CDR2 YYNGEE. V was trimmed by 2 bases and J by 8 bases, leaving 13 bases between them. The length of the CDR3 is 13 residues.

This clonotype turned up a few times. The chain carries TRBV29-1 and TRBJ2-1, with no clear D. CDR1 and CDR2 from the germline V gene are SQVTM and ANQGSEA. Trimming stripped 7 bases from V and 8 bases from J, with 21 bases between. CDR3 length equals 14 residues. The DNA of the CDR3 is TGCAGCGCAACCGGGCCCACACACCCCGATGAGCAGTTCTTC. This translates into CSATGPTHPDEQFF.

This clonotype turned up a few times. V gene TRBV9 combines with J gene TRBJ2-6; a possible D gene is TRBD1 (5 bases). The length of the CDR3 is 15 residues. CDR1 is SGDLS and CDR2 is YYNGEE in the germline V gene. The V end was cut by 2 bases, the J end by 2 bases, with 8 bases between. CDR3 sequence reads: CASSVSGTGANVLTF. CDR3 nucleotides: TGTGCCAGCAGCGTTTCAGGGACTGGGGCCAACGTCCTGACTTTC.

This clonotype was observed a single time. The chain couples TRBV7-2 to TRBJ2-3; 12 bases match TRBD2. This CDR3 region has 16 residues. Trimming removed 2 bases from V and 5 bases from J; junction bases left unmatched: 5. Germline lookup yields CDR1 SGHTA and CDR2 FQGNSA. As DNA, the CDR3 is TGTGCCAGCAGCTTACGACTAGCGGGAGAACGAGATACGCAGTATTTT. The encoded protein is CASSLRLAGERDTQYF.

The chain has TRBV28 and TRBJ1-1; unclear D gene. Germline loops: CDR1 MDHEN, CDR2 SYDVKM. V lost 0 bases and J lost 4, with 12 bases in between. CDR3 length equals 15 residues. The CDR3 sequence: CASSLWFQPGTEAFF. The CDR3 region has the DNA TGTGCCAGCAGTTTATGGTTCCAGCCGGGCACTGAAGCTTTCTTT.

This rearrangement joins TRBV20-1 to TRBJ2-5; 12 bases align to TRBD2. J gave up 3 bases and V 3 bases, and 17 bases lay outside the gene matches. This CDR3 has 19 residues. Germline lookup yields CDR1 DFQATT and CDR2 SNEGSKA (reference sequence). The CDR3, as DNA: TGCAGTGCTAGGGCCCGGCTAGCGGGAGGGCCATCCTCTGAAGAGACCCAGTACTTC. This translates into CSARARLAGGPSSEETQYF.

V usage is TRBV12-3 or TRBV12-4 and J usage is TRBJ2-5; D ambiguous. V lost 0 bases and J lost 6, with 17 bases in between. The CDR3 length is 16 residues. This chain's CDR3 is CASSLAIPLERQTQYF. The CDR3 DNA follows: TGTGCCAGCAGTTTAGCCATCCCCCTGGAGCGACAGACCCAGTACTTC.

The chain joins TRBV7-9 to TRBJ1-1; D is unresolved. CDR1 is SEHNR, CDR2 FQNEAQ, per germline (reference sequence). The CDR3 runs 15 residues. V gave up 2 bases and J gave up 1 base, with 11 bases separating them. DNA of the CDR3: TGTGCCAGCAGCTTAAGGGCAGGAGGGAACACTGAAGCTTTCTTT. The encoded protein is CASSLRAGGNTEAFF.

This clonotype was counted between two and nine times. The chain couples TRBV7-8 to TRBJ2-2, with D tentatively TRBD2 (6 bases). The CDR3 runs 16 residues. V dropped 4 bases and J dropped 8 bases, with 20 bases sitting between them. From germline, CDR1 is SGHVS and CDR2 FQNEAQ. The CDR3 protein is CASSSFSGGSGGELFF. The DNA for the CDR3 is TGTGCCAGCAGCTCTTTTAGCGGCGGCTCGGGTGGGGAGCTGTTTTTT. Full variable domain (remainder filled in from reference TRBV7-8 and TRBJ2-2): GAGVSQSPRYKVAKRGQDVALRCDPISGHVSLFWYQQALGQGPEFLTYFQNEAQLDKSGLPSDRFFAERPEGSVSTLKIQRTQQEDSAVYLCASSSFSGGSGGELFFGEGSRLTVL.

This clonotype occurred a few times. This chain links TRBV29-1 with TRBJ1-5; maybe TRBD1 (6 bases). Between the trimmed V and J ends, which lost 1 base and 2 bases, there was a span of 15 bases. CDR3 length: 16 residues. The V gene's germline CDR1 is SQVTM and CDR2 ANQGSEA. DNA of the CDR3: TGCAGCGTTGAAGGCGAGGGGGGCGCTGGCAATCAGCCCCAGCATTTT. Its protein is CSVEGEGGAGNQPQHF.

This rearrangement joins TRBV5-1 to TRBJ2-5, with TRBD1 matching 8 bases. V gave up 4 bases and J gave up 3 bases; unmatched junction bases: 8. The CDR3 runs 15 residues. Germline loops: CDR1 SGHRS, CDR2 YFSETQ. The CDR3 bases are TGCGCCAGCAGCCTACAGGGACAGGCTGAAGAGACCCAGTACTTC. As protein: CASSLQGQAEETQYF.